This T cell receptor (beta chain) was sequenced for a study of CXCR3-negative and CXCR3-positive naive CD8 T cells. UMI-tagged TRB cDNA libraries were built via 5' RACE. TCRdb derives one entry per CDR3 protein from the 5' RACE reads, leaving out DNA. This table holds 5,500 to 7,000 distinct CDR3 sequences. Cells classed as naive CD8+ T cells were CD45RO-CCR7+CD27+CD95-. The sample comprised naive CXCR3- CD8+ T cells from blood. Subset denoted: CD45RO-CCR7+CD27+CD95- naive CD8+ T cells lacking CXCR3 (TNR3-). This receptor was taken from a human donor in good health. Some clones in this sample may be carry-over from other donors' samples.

CDR3 sequence reads: CASSDAGGLGNEQFF. The chain joins TRBV6-1 to TRBJ2-1; TCRdb names TRBD1, which stays unverified in the absence of DNA. This CDR3 comprises 15 residues. The germline CDR1 and CDR2 sequences are MNHNS and SASEGT.